This TCR beta chain originates from a study of blood T cell repertoires in COVID-19. Seattle patient enrollment occurred during active infection, with longitudinal follow-up thereafter. V was cut by 7 bases and J by 7 bases, with 23 bases left in between. Germline lookup yields CDR1 LNHNV and CDR2 YYDKDF (reference sequence). The CDR3 is 16 residues long. Only in-frame clones appear in the TCRdb table, and some are missing; sequencing was by immunoSEQ multiplex PCR. The sample has about 350,000 clones; 80% to 90% are singletons. V is TRBV15 and J is TRBJ2-1; possibly TRBD2 for D (6 bases). Sequencing was performed on peripheral blood. The source is a woman in her forties or fifties with COVID-19, enrolled during active disease. The CDR3 coding sequence is TGTGCCACCACCAGGAGGGCCTTAACAAGGTCGAATGAGCAGTTCTTC. Protein: CATTRRALTRSNEQFF.